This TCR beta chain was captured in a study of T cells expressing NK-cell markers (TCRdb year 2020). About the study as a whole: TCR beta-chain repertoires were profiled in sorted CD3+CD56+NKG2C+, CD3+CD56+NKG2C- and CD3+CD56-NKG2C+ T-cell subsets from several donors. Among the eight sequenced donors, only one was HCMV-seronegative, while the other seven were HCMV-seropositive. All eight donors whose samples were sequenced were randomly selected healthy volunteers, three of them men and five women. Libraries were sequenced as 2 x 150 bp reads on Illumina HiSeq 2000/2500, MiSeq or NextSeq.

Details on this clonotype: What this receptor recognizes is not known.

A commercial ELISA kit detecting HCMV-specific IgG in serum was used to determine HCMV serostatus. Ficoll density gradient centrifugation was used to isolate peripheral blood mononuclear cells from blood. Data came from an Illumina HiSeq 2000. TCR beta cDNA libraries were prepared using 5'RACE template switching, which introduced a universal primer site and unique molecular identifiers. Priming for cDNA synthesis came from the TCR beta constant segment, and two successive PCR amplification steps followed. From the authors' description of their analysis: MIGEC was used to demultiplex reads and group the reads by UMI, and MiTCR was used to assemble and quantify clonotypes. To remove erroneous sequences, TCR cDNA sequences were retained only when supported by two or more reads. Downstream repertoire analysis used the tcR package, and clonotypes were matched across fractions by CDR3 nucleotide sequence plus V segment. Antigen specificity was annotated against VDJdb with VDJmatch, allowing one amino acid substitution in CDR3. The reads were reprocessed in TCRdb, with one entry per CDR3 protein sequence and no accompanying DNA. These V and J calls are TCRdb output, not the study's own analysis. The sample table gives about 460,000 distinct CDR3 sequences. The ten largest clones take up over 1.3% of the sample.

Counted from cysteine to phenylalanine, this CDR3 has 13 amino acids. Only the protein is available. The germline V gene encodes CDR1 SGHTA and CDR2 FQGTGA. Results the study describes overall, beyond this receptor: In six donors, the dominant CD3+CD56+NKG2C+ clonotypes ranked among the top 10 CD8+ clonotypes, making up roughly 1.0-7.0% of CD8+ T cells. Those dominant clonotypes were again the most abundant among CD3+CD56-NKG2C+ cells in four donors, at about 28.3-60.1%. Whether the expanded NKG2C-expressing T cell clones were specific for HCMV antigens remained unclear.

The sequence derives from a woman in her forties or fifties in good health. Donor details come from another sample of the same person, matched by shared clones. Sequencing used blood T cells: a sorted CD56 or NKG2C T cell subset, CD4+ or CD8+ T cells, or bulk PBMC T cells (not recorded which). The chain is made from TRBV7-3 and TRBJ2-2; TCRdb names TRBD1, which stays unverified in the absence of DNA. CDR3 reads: CASSHGGTGELFF.